This TCR beta chain was sequenced in a study of shared clonotypes between healthy human individuals. The CDR3 contains 11 residues. V lost 9 bases, J lost 5 bases, and 8 bases lay in between. CDR1 and CDR2 from the germline V gene are MNHNS and SASEGT. Some clones are missing from TCRdb's copy, which holds only in-frame ones; the method was immunoSEQ multiplex PCR. The sample lists 2 million to 3 million clones; around 90% were seen once. CD45RA-negative memory and CD45RA+ naive subsets were split from the CD4+ cells. Sequenced input: naive CD4+ T cells sorted from blood. Subset denoted: CD45RA+ positively selected. This chain connects TRBV6-1 to TRBJ2-1; no firm D call. This clonotype was obtained from a man aged 18 to 30 in good health. The chain's CDR3 is CASRSDNEQFF. The CDR3 nucleotides are TGTGCCAGTCGAAGCGACAATGAGCAGTTCTTC.